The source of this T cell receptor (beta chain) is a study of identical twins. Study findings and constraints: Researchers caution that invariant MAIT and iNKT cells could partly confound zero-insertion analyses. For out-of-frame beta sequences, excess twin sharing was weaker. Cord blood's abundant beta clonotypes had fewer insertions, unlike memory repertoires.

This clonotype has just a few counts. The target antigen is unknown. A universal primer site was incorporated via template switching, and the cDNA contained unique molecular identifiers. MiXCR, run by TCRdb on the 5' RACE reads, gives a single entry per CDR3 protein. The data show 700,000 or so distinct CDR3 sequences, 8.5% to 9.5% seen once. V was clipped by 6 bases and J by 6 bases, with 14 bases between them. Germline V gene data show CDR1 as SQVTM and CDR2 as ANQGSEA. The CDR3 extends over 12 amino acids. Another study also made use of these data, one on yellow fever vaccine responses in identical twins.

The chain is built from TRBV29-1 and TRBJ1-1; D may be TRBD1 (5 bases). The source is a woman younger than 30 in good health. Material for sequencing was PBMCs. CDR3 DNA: TGCAGCGTGGGGGGGATCAGCGCTGAAGCTTTCTTT. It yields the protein CSVGGISAEAFF.